These 2 T cell receptor beta chains share one sample of origin, sequenced in a study of T-cell reconstitution after alpha-beta-depleted transplantation in children. As it was prepared, the TCRbeta library received unique molecular identifiers. TCRdb called the PCR reads again in MiXCR, with one record for every CDR3 protein. The sample contains about 460,000 distinct CDR3 sequences, more than 9% of which appear only once. The sample here was PBMCs, taken before TCRalphabeta/CD19-depleted stem cell transplant. Receptors originate from a child aged 2 to 15 with inherited bone marrow failure, due to receive a stem cell transplant.

The chain employs TRBV6-5 and TRBJ1-6; no reliable D call. The length of the CDR3 is 14 residues. V gave up 0 bases and J gave up 11 bases, with 11 bases separating them. Germline lookup yields CDR1 MNHEY and CDR2 SVGAGI. CDR3 nucleotide sequence: TGTGCCAGCAGTTACTCGAGTATGGGGACACCCCTCCACTTT. This codes for CASSYSSMGTPLHF.

The table lists this clonotype with a few counts. The chain joins TRBV27 to TRBJ1-5; D is uncertain. Germline V CDR1 and CDR2: MNHEY, SMNVEV (reference sequence). This CDR3 is built from 13 residues. V shed 3 bases and J shed 9 bases, with 12 bases lying between them. The CDR3 reads CASSFSFSTPQHF. CDR3 coding DNA: TGTGCCAGCAGTTTTTCTTTCTCGACGCCCCAGCATTTT.